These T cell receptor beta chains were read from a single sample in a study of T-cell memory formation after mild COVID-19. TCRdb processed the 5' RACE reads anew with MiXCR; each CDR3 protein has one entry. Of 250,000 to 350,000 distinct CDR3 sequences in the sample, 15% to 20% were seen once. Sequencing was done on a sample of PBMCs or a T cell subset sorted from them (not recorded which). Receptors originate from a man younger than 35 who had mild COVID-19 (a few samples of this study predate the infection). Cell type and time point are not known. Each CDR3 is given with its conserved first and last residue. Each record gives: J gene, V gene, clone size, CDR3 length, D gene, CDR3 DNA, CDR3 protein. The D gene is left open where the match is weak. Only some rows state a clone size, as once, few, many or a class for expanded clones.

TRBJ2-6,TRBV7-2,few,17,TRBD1,TGTGCCAGCAGCTTAGAGGGGACAGGTTCCGGGGCCAACGTCCTGACTTTC,CASSLEGTGSGANVLTF
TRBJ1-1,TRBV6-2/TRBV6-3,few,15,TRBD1,TGTGCCAGCAGATTAAGGGGACAGGGGAACACTGAAGCTTTCTTT,CASRLRGQGNTEAFF
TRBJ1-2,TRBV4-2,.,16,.,TGTGCCAGCAGCCAAGACCGTACTTTTAGGGGCTATGGCTACACCTTC,CASSQDRTFRGYGYTF
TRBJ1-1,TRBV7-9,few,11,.,TGTGCCAGCAGCTCCGGGGCTGAAGCTTTCTTT,CASSSGAEAFF
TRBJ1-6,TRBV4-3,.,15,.,TGCGCCAGCAGCCAAGAGCTGGTCGGACCACCCACCCTCCACTTT,CASSQELVGPPTLHF
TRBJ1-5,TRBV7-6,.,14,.,TGTGCCAGCAGCTTAGCTCCTACCAATCAGCCCCAGCATTTT,CASSLAPTNQPQHF
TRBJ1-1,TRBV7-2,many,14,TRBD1,TGTGCCAGCAGCTTAAGACAGGGGACCACTGAAGCTTTCTTT,CASSLRQGTTEAFF
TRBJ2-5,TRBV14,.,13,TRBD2,TGTGCCAGCCAGACTAGCGCGAGAGAGACCCAGTACTTC,CASQTSARETQYF
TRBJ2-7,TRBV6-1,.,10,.,TGTGCCAGCAGGTCGGTCGAGCAGTACTTC,CASRSVEQYF
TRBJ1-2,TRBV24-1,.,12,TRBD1,TGTGCCACCAGTGGGACAGGGTACCGCTACACCTTC,CATSGTGYRYTF
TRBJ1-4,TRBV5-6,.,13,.,TGTGCCAGCAGCTTGGCATCTGGGGAAAAACTGTTTTTT,CASSLASGEKLFF
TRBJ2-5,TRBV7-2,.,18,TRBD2,TGTGCCAGCAGCCGAGGGACTAGCGGGGGTCTACTACAAGAGACCCAGTACTTC,CASSRGTSGGLLQETQYF
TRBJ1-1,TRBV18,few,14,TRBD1,TGTGCCAGCTCGCAGAACAGGGGGAACACTGAAGCTTTCTTT,CASSQNRGNTEAFF